This record concerns one T cell receptor (beta chain) sequence. The source of the sample is a study of blood T cell repertoires in COVID-19. Across the whole study: The samples span acute and convalescent COVID-19 from the United States, Italy and Spain.

Authors' analysis steps: Reference gene primer amplification yielded estimated nucleated cell counts. Clones were sequenced by immunoSEQ multiplex PCR, and TCRdb holds only the in-frame ones, with some missing. The V and J calls and clone size were taken over from that table, and D and trimming were inferred from the DNA. The repertoire holds some 200,000 clones, with about three quarters as singletons. The germline V gene encodes CDR1 LNHDA and CDR2 SQIVND (reference sequence). V was clipped by 4 bases and J by 0 bases, with 6 bases between them. The CDR3 is made up of 14 amino acids. The sequencing input was peripheral blood. The chain carries TRBV19 and TRBJ2-2; no reliable D call. The receptor comes from a woman in her sixties or seventies with acute or convalescent COVID-19. In nucleotides, the CDR3 is TGTGCCAGTAGTAAAACTCCGAACACCGGGGAGCTGTTTTTT. Amino acids: CASSKTPNTGELFF.